This is a list of T cell receptor beta chains from one sample in a study of T cell responses to AZD1222 COVID-19 vaccine. Sequencing used immunoSEQ multiplex PCR; TCRdb keeps in-frame clones, though not all of them. The sample records about 120,000 clones, roughly nine tenths being singletons. Sequenced here: peripheral blood, sampled on day 0 of AZD1222 vaccination. The receptors were sampled from an adult in good health. The CDR3 runs from the conserved cysteine through the conserved F or W. The order of the fields is D gene, V gene, J gene, clone size, CDR3 DNA, CDR3 protein. The D gene is left open where the match is weak. Size values are once, few and many counts, or a class for expanded clones, and some rows have none.

NA	TRBV19	TRBJ2-4	NA	TGTGCCAGTAGTACACCTGGCAGGGAAAACATTCAGTACTTC	CASSTPGRENIQYF
TRBD1	TRBV19	TRBJ1-2	NA	TGTGCCAGTAGTATCGGGACAGGGTCATTTGGCTACACCTTC	CASSIGTGSFGYTF
NA	TRBV6-5	TRBJ1-2	once	TGTGCCAGCAGACCAGATGAGCTAGTTGGCTACACCTTC	CASRPDELVGYTF
NA	TRBV25-1	TRBJ2-3	NA	TGTGCCAGCAGTGTCGGGACGGTCAGGCAAACAGATACGCAGTATTTT	CASSVGTVRQTDTQYF
NA	TRBV27	TRBJ2-7	NA	TGTGCCAGCAGTTTTTACCTCCCGGGACGTCCCTCCTACGAGCAGTACTTC	CASSFYLPGRPSYEQYF
TRBD1	TRBV3-1/TRBV3-2	TRBJ1-1	NA	TGTGCCAGCAGCCAAGTACAGGGGTACACTGAAGCTTTCTTT	CASSQVQGYTEAFF
TRBD1	TRBV30	TRBJ1-1	NA	TGTGCCCAGGACAGGGATAAGTACACTGAAGCTTTCTTT	CAQDRDKYTEAFF
NA	TRBV11-2	TRBJ1-2	NA	TGTGCCAGCAGCTCCCTTTCTGGGAGCGGTGACTATGGCTACACCTTC	CASSSLSGSGDYGYTF
NA	TRBV5-4	TRBJ2-1	NA	TGTGCCAGCAGCTTGCCGGCGACAGACCCTTACAATGAGCAGTTCTTC	CASSLPATDPYNEQFF
TRBD1	TRBV11-1	TRBJ2-3	NA	TGTGCCAGCAGCCCTTCACTGGGGACAGGGACAGATACGCAGTATTTT	CASSPSLGTGTDTQYF
NA	TRBV18	TRBJ2-1	NA	TGTGCCAGCTCATCTCGACTCCCAGGAGCCCCCAATGAGCAGTTCTTC	CASSSRLPGAPNEQFF
NA	TRBV6-4	TRBJ2-3	medium-sized	TGTGCCAGCAGTGATGGGCTTAAAGGCACAGATACGCAGTATTTT	CASSDGLKGTDTQYF
TRBD1	TRBV7-8	TRBJ1-1	NA	TGTGCCAGCAGCCCCCCGACAGGGCCGAACACTGAAGCTTTCTTT	CASSPPTGPNTEAFF
NA	TRBV29-1	TRBJ1-2	NA	TGCAGCGCCCTTGGGGGCTCGGATGGCTACACCTTC	CSALGGSDGYTF
NA	TRBV2	TRBJ2-7	NA	TGTGCCAGCAGTGGGCACTACGAGCAGTACTTC	CASSGHYEQYF
TRBD1	TRBV5-1	TRBJ2-2	NA	TGCGCCAGCTGTGACAGGGGGAATTCCGGGGAGCTGTTTTTT	CASCDRGNSGELFF
NA	TRBV9	TRBJ1-6	NA	TGTGCCAGCAGCCAGCCAGGGGATGGGGCACCCCTCCACTTT	CASSQPGDGAPLHF
NA	TRBV6-6	TRBJ1-5	NA	TGTGCCAGCAGTCACCACAAGGACAGAAGGCATCAGCCCCAGCATTTT	CASSHHKDRRHQPQHF
NA	TRBV2	TRBJ1-4	NA	TGTGCCAGGGGCACAGGATCAAGTAATGAAAAACTGTTTTTT	CARGTGSSNEKLFF
NA	TRBV5-6	TRBJ2-1	NA	TGTGCCAGCAGCCCGGTAGTGGGCTATGAGCAGTTCTTC	CASSPVVGYEQFF
NA	TRBV28	TRBJ2-5	NA	TGTGCCAGCAGTTTATTTTGGGCCGGCGAAGAAGAGACCCAGTACTTC	CASSLFWAGEEETQYF
NA	TRBV27	TRBJ1-1	NA	TGTGCCAGCACCCGAGTTGGTATGGCTGAAGCTTTCTTT	CASTRVGMAEAFF
NA	TRBV28	TRBJ1-2	NA	TGTGCCAGCTCCCGTAGTTGGACCGCCTATGGCTACACCTTC	CASSRSWTAYGYTF
TRBD1	TRBV5-4	TRBJ2-7	NA	TGTGCCAGCAGCGGGGGACAGGGCGTCTACGAGCAGTACTTC	CASSGGQGVYEQYF
NA	TRBV2	TRBJ2-3	NA	TGTGCCAGCAGTAGGGGTGCAGATACGCAGTATTTT	CASSRGADTQYF
TRBD1	TRBV29-1	TRBJ1-2	NA	TGCAGCGGGGGACAGCCCGGTGGCTACACCTTC	CSGGQPGGYTF
TRBD1	TRBV5-5	TRBJ1-5	NA	TGTGCCAGCAGCGGGGACCGGGACAGGGAGTTGCAGCCCCAGCATTTT	CASSGDRDRELQPQHF
TRBD2	TRBV7-2	TRBJ2-1	NA	TGTGCCAGCAGCTTACTAGCGGGAGGTATAAATGAGCAGTTCTTC	CASSLLAGGINEQFF
TRBD1	TRBV10-3	TRBJ2-7	NA	TGTGCCATAGGGGACAGGCTCTACGAGCAGTACTTC	CAIGDRLYEQYF
NA	TRBV12-5	TRBJ1-1	NA	TGTGCTAGTGGTTTGAGCCGGGGGGCCGAAGCTTTCTTT	CASGLSRGAEAFF
NA	TRBV12-5	TRBJ1-3	NA	TGTGCTAGTGGTCCCCGGGGGCACACCATATATTTT	CASGPRGHTIYF
NA	TRBV27	TRBJ1-2	NA	TGTGCCAGCAGTAGCCGGGACGGTCACTATGGCTACACCTTC	CASSSRDGHYGYTF
TRBD1	TRBV25-1	TRBJ1-4	NA	TGTGCCAGCAGTGAATACCCCCGACAGGGCTGGAATGAAAAACTGTTTTTT	CASSEYPRQGWNEKLFF
NA	TRBV11-2	TRBJ2-3	NA	TGTGCCAGCAGCTTAGCAGGGGCAGATACGCAGTATTTT	CASSLAGADTQYF